These 13 T cell receptor beta chains came from one sample sequenced in a study of blood T cell repertoires in COVID-19. Data came from immunoSEQ multiplex PCR; TCRdb stores just in-frame clones and leaves some out. The table has 270,000 or so clones, roughly four fifths seen once. Sample: PBMCs or T cells enriched from blood (not recorded which). All receptors come from a man aged 50 to 60 who had recovered from COVID-19.

This rearrangement joins TRBV7-2 to TRBJ2-7; a possible D gene is TRBD2 (6 bases). This CDR3 comprises 14 residues. V gave up 7 bases and J gave up 6 bases, with 19 bases separating them. Germline CDR1 and CDR2: SGHTA and FQGNSA. CDR3 nucleotides: TGTGCCAGCAAGGCGGGGCAGGCCCGGGGCGAGCAGTACTTC. Translating gives CASKAGQARGEQYF.

This chain links TRBV27 with TRBJ2-7; possible D gene TRBD1, 5 bases. V was cut by 5 bases and J by 1 base, with 15 bases left in between. The CDR3 covers 15 residues. Germline lookup yields CDR1 MNHEY and CDR2 SMNVEV (reference sequence). CDR3 DNA: TGTGCCAGCAGTCCTGACAGATTACCTTCCTACGAGCAGTACTTC. It yields the protein CASSPDRLPSYEQYF.

Here the CDR3 reads CATSRGPGEVYEQYF. In nucleotides, the CDR3 is TGTGCCACCAGCAGAGGTCCCGGTGAGGTCTACGAGCAGTACTTC. This chain joins TRBV15 and TRBJ2-7; D gene unclear. This CDR3 has 15 amino acids. Germline CDR1 is LNHNV and CDR2 is YYDKDF (reference sequence). V lost 1 base and J lost 3, with 13 bases in between.

This clone was seen just once. The chain is built from TRBV9 and TRBJ2-5, with 7 bases matching TRBD1. Germline CDR1 and CDR2: SGDLS and YYNGEE. Unmatched junction bases numbered 3, after V lost 4 bases and J lost 0 bases. CDR3 length equals 14 residues. In DNA form, the CDR3 reads TGTGCCAGCAGCAGGGGACAGAACCAAGAGACCCAGTACTTC. This gives the protein CASSRGQNQETQYF.

This chain connects TRBV7-8 to TRBJ2-5; TRBD2 might be the D (6 bases). CDR3 length equals 17 residues. Germline V gives CDR1 SGHVS, CDR2 FQNEAQ. With 7 bases removed from V and 4 bases from J, the gap between germline ends came to 25 bases. Here the CDR3 reads CASTSADPSARGETQYF. The DNA for the CDR3 is TGTGCCAGCACCTCCGCCGACCCCAGCGCGCGGGGAGAGACCCAGTACTTC.

The chain couples TRBV7-3 to TRBJ2-3, with D hard to call. V was shortened by 0 bases and J by 4 bases, with 8 bases between the two germline ends. CDR1 is SGHTA and CDR2 is FQGTGA in the germline V gene. The CDR3 loop spans 14 amino acids. The CDR3 DNA reads as TGTGCCAGCAGCTTAACTCCTCCTGCAGATACGCAGTATTTT. It codes for CASSLTPPADTQYF.

The CDR3 loop is CASSMRLPMPSYNSPLHF. As DNA, the CDR3 is TGTGCCAGTAGTATGAGACTTCCTATGCCCTCCTATAATTCACCCCTCCACTTT. This chain uses TRBV19 with TRBJ1-6, with no clear D. The CDR3 is 18 residues long. V was cut by 3 bases and J by 0 bases, with 15 bases left in between. Germline V gene lookup returns CDR1 LNHDA and CDR2 SQIVND (reference sequence).

The genes are TRBV6-2 or TRBV6-3 and TRBJ1-3; TRBD1 matches at 10 bases. This CDR3 spans 16 amino acids. Unmatched junction bases numbered 5, after V lost 6 bases and J lost 0 bases. Per germline, CDR1 MNHEY and CDR2 SVGEGT. CDR3 residues: CASSIDRGHSGNTIYF. CDR3 coding DNA: TGTGCCAGCAGCATTGACAGGGGGCACTCTGGAAACACCATATATTTT.

The chain employs TRBV4-3 and TRBJ1-6; D not resolved. CDR1 is LGHNA, CDR2 YSLEER, per germline. V lost 5 bases to trimming and J lost 5 bases, with 7 bases between them. CDR3 length: 13 residues. The CDR3 coding sequence is TGCGCCAGCAGCGTCATTGATAATTCACCCCTCCACTTT. It yields the protein CASSVIDNSPLHF.

The V call is TRBV24-1, the J call TRBJ2-1; 9 bases match TRBD2. The CDR3 contains 17 residues. Unmatched junction bases numbered 6, after V lost 4 bases and J lost 0 bases. CDR1 is KGHDR, CDR2 SFDVKD, per germline. Written as DNA, the CDR3 is TGTGCCACCAGTGACACGGGCGGGAGGGCCTCCTACAATGAGCAGTTCTTC. It yields the protein CATSDTGGRASYNEQFF.

V gene TRBV5-1 combines with J gene TRBJ2-5; D remains unclear. The ends were cut back, 0 bases at V and 3 bases at J, with 6 bases in the middle. Germline V lookup: CDR1 SGHRS, CDR2 YFSETQ. CDR3 size: 13 residues. CDR3 sequence: CASSLGQEETQYF. The CDR3 DNA sequence: TGCGCCAGCAGCTTGGGTCAGGAAGAGACCCAGTACTTC.

This sequence joins TRBV5-1 and TRBJ2-5; 9 bases are a match to TRBD1. The V gene's germline CDR1 is SGHRS and CDR2 YFSETQ. The CDR3 consists of 14 residues. With 4 bases clipped from V and 4 bases from J, the junction kept 5 bases outside the gene matches. The CDR3 loop is CASSPGQGIETQYF. Here the CDR3 DNA reads TGCGCCAGCAGCCCCGGACAGGGGATAGAGACCCAGTACTTC.

The J gene is TRBJ2-3, the V gene TRBV24-1; perhaps TRBD2 as D (5 bases). The CDR3 runs to 15 residues. V was pared by 3 bases and J by 0 bases, with 9 bases between. Germline assignment: CDR1 KGHDR and CDR2 SFDVKD. For the CDR3, the DNA is TGTGCCACCAGTGATACCCGGACTAGCACAGATACGCAGTATTTT. Amino acid sequence: CATSDTRTSTDTQYF.